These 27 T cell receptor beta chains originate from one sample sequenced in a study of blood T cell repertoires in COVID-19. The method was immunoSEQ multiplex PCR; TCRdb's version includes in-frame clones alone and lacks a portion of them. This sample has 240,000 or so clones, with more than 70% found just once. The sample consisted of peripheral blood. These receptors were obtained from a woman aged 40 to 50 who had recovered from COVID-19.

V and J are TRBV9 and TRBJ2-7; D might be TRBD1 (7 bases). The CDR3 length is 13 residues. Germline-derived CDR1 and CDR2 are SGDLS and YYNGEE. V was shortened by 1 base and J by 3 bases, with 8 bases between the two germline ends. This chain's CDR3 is CASSVQGGYEQYF. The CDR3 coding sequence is TGTGCCAGCAGCGTACAGGGGGGCTACGAGCAGTACTTC.

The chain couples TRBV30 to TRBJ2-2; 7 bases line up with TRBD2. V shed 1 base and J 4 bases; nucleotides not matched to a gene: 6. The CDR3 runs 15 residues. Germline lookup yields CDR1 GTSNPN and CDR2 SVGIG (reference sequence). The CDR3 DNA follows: TGTGCCTGGAGTGAAGGGCTAGCGGTCACCGGGGAGCTGTTTTTT. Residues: CAWSEGLAVTGELFF.

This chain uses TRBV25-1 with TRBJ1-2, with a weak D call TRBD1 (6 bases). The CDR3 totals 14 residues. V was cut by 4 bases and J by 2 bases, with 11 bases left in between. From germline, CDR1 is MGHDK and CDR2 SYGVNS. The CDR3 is CASSARTANYGYTF. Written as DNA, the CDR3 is TGTGCCAGCAGTGCCCGGACAGCCAACTATGGCTACACCTTC.

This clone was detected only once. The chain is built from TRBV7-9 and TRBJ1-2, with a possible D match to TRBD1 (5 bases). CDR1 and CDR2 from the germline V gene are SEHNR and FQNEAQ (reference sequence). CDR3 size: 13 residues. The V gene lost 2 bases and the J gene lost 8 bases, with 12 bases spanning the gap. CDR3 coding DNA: TGTGCCAGCAGCTTATGGGGGGAGGACGGCTACACCTTC. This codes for CASSLWGEDGYTF.

CDR3 protein: CATRPGLAPYEQYF. Here the CDR3 DNA reads TGTGCCACCCGTCCGGGACTAGCGCCCTACGAGCAGTACTTC. The V and J genes are TRBV19 and TRBJ2-7, with 10 bases aligning to TRBD2. This CDR3 comprises 14 residues. CDR1 is LNHDA, CDR2 SQIVND, per germline (reference sequence). The trim removed 10 bases at V and 2 bases at J, leaving 8 bases unmatched.

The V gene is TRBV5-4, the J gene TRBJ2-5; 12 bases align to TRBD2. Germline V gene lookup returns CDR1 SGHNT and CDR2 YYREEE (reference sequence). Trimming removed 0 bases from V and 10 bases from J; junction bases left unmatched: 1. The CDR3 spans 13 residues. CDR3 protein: CASSLAGLAGQYF. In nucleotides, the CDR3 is TGTGCCAGCAGCTTGGCGGGACTAGCGGGCCAGTACTTC.

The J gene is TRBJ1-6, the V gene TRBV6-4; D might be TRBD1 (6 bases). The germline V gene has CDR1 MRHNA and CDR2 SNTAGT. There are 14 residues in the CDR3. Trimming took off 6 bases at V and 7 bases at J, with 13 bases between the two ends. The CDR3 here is CASSPGGGNSPLHF. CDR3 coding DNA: TGTGCCAGCAGCCCCGGGGGGGGCAATTCACCCCTCCACTTT.

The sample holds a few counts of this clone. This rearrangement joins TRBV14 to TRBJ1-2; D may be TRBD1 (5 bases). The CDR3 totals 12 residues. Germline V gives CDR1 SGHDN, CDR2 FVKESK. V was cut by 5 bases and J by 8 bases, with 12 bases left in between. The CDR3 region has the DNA TGTGCCAGCAGCGGGGCAGTTGGAGGCTACACCTTC. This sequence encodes CASSGAVGGYTF.

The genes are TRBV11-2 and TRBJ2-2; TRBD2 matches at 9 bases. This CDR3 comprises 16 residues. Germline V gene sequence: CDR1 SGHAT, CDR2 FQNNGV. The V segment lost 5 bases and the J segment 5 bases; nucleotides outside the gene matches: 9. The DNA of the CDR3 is TGTGCCAGCAGCCCCCCGTGGGCGGGAGGGACCGGGGAGCTGTTTTTT. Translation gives CASSPPWAGGTGELFF.

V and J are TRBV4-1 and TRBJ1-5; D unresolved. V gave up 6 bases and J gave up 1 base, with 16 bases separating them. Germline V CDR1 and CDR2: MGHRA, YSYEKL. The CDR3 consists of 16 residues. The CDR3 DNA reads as TGCGCCAGCAGTCTAGCCCCTCCTGGGAGCAATCAGCCCCAGCATTTT. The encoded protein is CASSLAPPGSNQPQHF.

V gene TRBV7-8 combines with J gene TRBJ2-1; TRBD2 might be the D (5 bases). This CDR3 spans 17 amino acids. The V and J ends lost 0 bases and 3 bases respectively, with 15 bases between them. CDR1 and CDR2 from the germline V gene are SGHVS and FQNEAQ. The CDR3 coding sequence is TGTGCCAGCAGCTTAGCAAGTTGGGAGTTCGGCTACAATGAGCAGTTCTTC. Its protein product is CASSLASWEFGYNEQFF.

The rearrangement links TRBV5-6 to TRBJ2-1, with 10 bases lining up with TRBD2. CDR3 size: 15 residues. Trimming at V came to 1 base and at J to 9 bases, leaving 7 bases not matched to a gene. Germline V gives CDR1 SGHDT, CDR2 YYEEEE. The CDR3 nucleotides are TGTGCCAGCAGCTTGAGGTTGAGCGGGAGGGGTGAGCAGTTCTTC. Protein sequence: CASSLRLSGRGEQFF.

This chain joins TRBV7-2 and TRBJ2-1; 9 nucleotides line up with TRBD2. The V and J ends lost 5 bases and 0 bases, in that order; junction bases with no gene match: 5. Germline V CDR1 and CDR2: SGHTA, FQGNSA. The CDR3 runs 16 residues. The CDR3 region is CASSARLADSYNEQFF. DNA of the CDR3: TGTGCCAGCAGCGCGAGACTAGCGGACTCCTACAATGAGCAGTTCTTC.

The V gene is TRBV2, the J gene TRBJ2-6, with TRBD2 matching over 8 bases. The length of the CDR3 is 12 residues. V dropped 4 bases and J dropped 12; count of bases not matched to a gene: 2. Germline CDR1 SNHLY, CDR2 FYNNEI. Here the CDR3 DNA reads TGTGCCAGCAGTGGGGGACTAGGCGTCCTGACTTTC. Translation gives CASSGGLGVLTF. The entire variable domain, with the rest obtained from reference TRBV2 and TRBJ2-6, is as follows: EPEVTQTPSHQVTQMGQEVILRCVPISNHLYFYWYRQILGQKVEFLVSFYNNEISEKSEIFDDQFSVERPDGSNFTLKIRSTKLEDSAMYFCASSGGLGVLTFGAGSRLTVL.

CDR3 loop: CASSSPFRELFF. The CDR3 DNA follows: TGTGCCAGCAGTTCCCCCTTCCGGGAGCTGTTTTTT. This chain connects TRBV28 to TRBJ2-2; D is ambiguous. CDR3 size: 12 residues. CDR1 and CDR2 (germline): MDHEN, SYDVKM. V was clipped by 4 bases and J by 9 bases, with 9 bases between them.

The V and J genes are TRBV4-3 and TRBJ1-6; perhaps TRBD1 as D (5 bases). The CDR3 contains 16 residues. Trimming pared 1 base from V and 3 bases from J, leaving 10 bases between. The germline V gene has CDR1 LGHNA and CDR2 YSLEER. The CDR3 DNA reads TGCGCCAGCAGCCAAGGGGGGGTAGACTATAATTCACCCCTCCACTTT. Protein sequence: CASSQGGVDYNSPLHF.

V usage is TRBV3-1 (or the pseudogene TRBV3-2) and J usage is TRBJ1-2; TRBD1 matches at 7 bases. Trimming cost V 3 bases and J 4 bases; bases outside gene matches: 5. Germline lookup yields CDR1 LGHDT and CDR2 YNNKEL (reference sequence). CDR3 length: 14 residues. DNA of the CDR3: TGTGCCAGCAGCCACGGCAGGGGGGCCTATGGCTACACCTTC. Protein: CASSHGRGAYGYTF.

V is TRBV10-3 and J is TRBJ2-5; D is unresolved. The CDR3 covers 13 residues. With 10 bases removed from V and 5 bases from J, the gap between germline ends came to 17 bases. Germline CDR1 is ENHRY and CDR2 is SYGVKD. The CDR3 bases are TGTGCCACCACACCAGCTGGAGCGGAGACCCAGTACTTC. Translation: CATTPAGAETQYF.

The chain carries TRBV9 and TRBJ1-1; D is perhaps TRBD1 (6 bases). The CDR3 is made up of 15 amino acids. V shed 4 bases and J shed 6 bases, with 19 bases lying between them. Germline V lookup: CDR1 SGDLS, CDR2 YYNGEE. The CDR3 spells CASSPGQRLSAEAFF. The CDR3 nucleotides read TGTGCCAGCAGCCCAGGACAGCGTCTTTCGGCTGAAGCTTTCTTT.

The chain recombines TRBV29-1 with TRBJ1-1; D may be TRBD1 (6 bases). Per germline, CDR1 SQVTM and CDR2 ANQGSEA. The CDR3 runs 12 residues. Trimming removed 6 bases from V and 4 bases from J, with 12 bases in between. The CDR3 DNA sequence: TGCAGCGTCCGCCAGGGGCCCACTGAAGCTTTCTTT. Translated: CSVRQGPTEAFF.

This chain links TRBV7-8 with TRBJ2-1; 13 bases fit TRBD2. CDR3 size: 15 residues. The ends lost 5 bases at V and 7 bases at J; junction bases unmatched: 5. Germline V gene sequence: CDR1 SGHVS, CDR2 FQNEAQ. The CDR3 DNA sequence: TGTGCCAGCAGCCACGGACTAGCGGGAGCGAATGAGCAGTTCTTC. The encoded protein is CASSHGLAGANEQFF.

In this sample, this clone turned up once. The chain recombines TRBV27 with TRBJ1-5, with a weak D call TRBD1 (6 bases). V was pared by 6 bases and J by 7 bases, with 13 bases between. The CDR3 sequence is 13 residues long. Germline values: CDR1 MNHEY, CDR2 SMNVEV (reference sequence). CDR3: CASRGDKSQPQHF. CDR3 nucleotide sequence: TGTGCCAGCAGGGGGGACAAGTCGCAGCCCCAGCATTTT.

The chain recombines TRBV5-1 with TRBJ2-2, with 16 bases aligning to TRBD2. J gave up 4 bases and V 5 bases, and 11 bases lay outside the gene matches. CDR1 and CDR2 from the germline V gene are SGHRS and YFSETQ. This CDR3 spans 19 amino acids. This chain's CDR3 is CASRTTGTSGRAATGELFF. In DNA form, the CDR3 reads TGCGCCAGCAGGACTACCGGGACTAGCGGGAGGGCCGCCACCGGGGAGCTGTTTTTT.

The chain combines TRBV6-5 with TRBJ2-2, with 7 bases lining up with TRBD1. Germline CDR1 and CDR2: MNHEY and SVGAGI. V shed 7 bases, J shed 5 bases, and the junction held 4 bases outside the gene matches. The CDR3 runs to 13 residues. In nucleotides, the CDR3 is TGTGCCAGCAAGGGGGCGCGTACCGGGGAGCTGTTTTTT. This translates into CASKGARTGELFF.

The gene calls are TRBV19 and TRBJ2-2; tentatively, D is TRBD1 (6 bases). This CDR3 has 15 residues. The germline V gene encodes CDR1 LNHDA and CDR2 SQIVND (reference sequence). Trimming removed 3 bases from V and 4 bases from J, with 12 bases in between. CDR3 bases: TGTGCCAGTAGTATCGGGCAGGGGTTCACCGGGGAGCTGTTTTTT. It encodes CASSIGQGFTGELFF. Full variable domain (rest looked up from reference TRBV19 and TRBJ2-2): DGGITQSPKYLFRKEGQNVTLSCEQNLNHDAMYWYRQDPGQGLRLIYYSQIVNDFQKGDIAEGYSVSREKKESFPLTVTSAQKNPTAFYLCASSIGQGFTGELFFGEGSRLTVL.

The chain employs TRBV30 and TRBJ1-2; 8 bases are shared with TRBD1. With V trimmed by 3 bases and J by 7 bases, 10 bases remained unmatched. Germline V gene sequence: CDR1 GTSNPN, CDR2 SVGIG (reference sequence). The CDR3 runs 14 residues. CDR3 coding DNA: TGTGCCTGGAGGCTCCAGGGGGCCCCCTTTGGCTACACCTTC. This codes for CAWRLQGAPFGYTF. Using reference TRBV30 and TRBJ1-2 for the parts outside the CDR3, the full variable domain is SQTIHQWPATLVQPVGSPLSLECTVEGTSNPNLYWYRQAAGRGLQLLFYSVGIGQISSEVPQNLSASRPQDRQFILSSKKLLLSDSGFYLCAWRLQGAPFGYTFGSGTRLTVV.

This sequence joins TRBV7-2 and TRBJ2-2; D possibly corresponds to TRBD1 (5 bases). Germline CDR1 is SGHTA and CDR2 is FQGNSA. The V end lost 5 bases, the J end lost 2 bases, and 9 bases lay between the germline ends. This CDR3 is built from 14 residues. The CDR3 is CASSPDSNTGELFF. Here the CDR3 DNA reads TGTGCCAGCAGCCCAGACAGCAACACCGGGGAGCTGTTTTTT.